Following are 9 T cell receptor beta chains from one sample sequenced in a study of T cell responses to AZD1222 COVID-19 vaccine. Clones were sequenced by immunoSEQ multiplex PCR, and TCRdb holds only the in-frame ones, with some missing. This table has roughly 100,000 clones, about 88% appearing once. The sample in question was peripheral blood, obtained on day 0 of AZD1222 vaccination. These receptors came from an adult in good health.

The V gene is TRBV6-1, the J gene TRBJ2-3; 12 nucleotides align to TRBD1. J lost 6 bases, V lost 0 bases, and 7 bases had no gene match. The germline gives CDR1 MNHNS, CDR2 SASEGT. This CDR3 contains 17 residues. In DNA form, the CDR3 reads TGTGCCAGCAGTGAAGCGGCCGGGACAGGGGGCTCGGATACGCAGTATTTT. Encoded protein: CASSEAAGTGGSDTQYF.

The V call is TRBV6-4, the J call TRBJ2-1; maybe TRBD2 (5 bases). Trimming left V 5 bases short and J 12 bases short, with 20 bases between. The CDR3 consists of 14 residues. Germline CDR1 MRHNA, CDR2 SNTAGT. The chain's CDR3 is CASSPTLASDVQFF. CDR3 DNA sequence: TGTGCCAGCAGTCCCACCCTAGCCAGCGACGTGCAGTTCTTC.

The chain combines TRBV7-2 with TRBJ2-7; D is unclear. The V end lost 0 bases, the J end lost 2 bases, and 5 bases lay between the germline ends. Germline CDR1 is SGHTA and CDR2 is FQGNSA. There are 13 residues in the CDR3. In DNA form, the CDR3 reads TGTGCCAGCAGCTTAGCGGCACCCTACGAGCAGTACTTC. Its translation: CASSLAAPYEQYF.

This sequence joins TRBV10-3 and TRBJ1-1; perhaps TRBD1 as D (6 bases). V shed 0 bases and J shed 4 bases, with 18 bases lying between them. The CDR3 runs 17 residues. Per germline, CDR1 ENHRY and CDR2 SYGVKD. Written as DNA, the CDR3 is TGTGCCATCAGTGAGTCGAAGGGGGGACGGCCGGCCACTGAAGCTTTCTTT. Amino acid sequence: CAISESKGGRPATEAFF.

CDR3 sequence: CASSLTRTVDRGYTF. The CDR3 DNA sequence: TGTGCCAGCAGCTTAACTAGGACAGTCGATAGGGGCTACACCTTC. V and J are TRBV7-2 and TRBJ1-2; D is possibly TRBD1 (6 bases). The CDR3 extends over 15 amino acids. Germline V lookup: CDR1 SGHTA, CDR2 FQGNSA. Trimming removed 2 bases from V and 8 bases from J, with 18 bases in between.

A note on this clone: Other DNA variants within this sample encode the same CDR3. This rearrangement joins TRBV28 to TRBJ2-1; D gene uncertain. Germline V CDR1 and CDR2: MDHEN, SYDVKM. The V end lost 3 bases, the J end lost 4 bases, and 4 bases lay between the germline ends. The CDR3 loop spans 12 amino acids. For the CDR3, the DNA is TGTGCCAGCAGTTTGCAGTACAATGAGCAGTTCTTC. As protein: CASSLQYNEQFF.

This chain links TRBV6-2 or TRBV6-3 with TRBJ2-7; D remains ambiguous. Trimming left V 4 bases short and J 2 bases short, with 3 bases between. There are 11 residues in the CDR3. Germline CDR1 and CDR2: MNHEY and SVGEGT. CDR3 sequence (DNA): TGTGCCAGCAGTTCCACCTACGAGCAGTACTTC. This translates into CASSSTYEQYF.

The rearrangement uses TRBV25-1 and TRBJ2-5; 9 positions match TRBD1. CDR3 length equals 14 residues. In germline, CDR1 is MGHDK, CDR2 SYGVNS. With V trimmed by 8 bases and J by 5 bases, 9 bases remained unmatched. The CDR3 coding sequence is TGTGCCAGCCTGGGGACAGGGAGTTGGGAGACCCAGTACTTC. Amino acids: CASLGTGSWETQYF.

This clone was picked up one time. This chain uses TRBV5-1 with TRBJ1-4, with D possibly being TRBD1 (6 bases). The CDR3 spans 15 residues. The germline CDR1 and CDR2 sequences are SGHRS and YFSETQ. The V end was cut by 4 bases, the J end by 2 bases, with 12 bases between. The CDR3 region has the DNA TGCGCCAGCAGCAATCAGGGGTTTACTAATGAAAAACTGTTTTTT. Its protein product is CASSNQGFTNEKLFF. Complete variable domain (other parts from reference TRBV5-1 and TRBJ1-4): KAGVTQTPRYLIKTRGQQVTLSCSPISGHRSVSWYQQTPGQGLQFLFEYFSETQRNKGNFPGRFSGRQFSNSRSEMNVSTLELGDSALYLCASSNQGFTNEKLFFGSGTQLSVL.